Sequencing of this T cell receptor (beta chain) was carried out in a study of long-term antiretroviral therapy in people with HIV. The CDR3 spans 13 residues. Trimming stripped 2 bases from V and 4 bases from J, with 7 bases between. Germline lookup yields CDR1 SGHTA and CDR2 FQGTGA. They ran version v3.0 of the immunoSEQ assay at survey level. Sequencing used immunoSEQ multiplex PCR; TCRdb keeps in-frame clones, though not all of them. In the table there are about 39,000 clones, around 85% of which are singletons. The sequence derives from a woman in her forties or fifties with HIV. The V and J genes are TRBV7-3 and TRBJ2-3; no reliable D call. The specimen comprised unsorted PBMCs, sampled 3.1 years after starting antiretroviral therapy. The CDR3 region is CASSLSVPDTQYF. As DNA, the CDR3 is TGTGCCAGCAGCTTATCCGTTCCAGATACGCAGTATTTT.